Below, 28 T cell receptor beta chains from the same sample are listed, as sequenced in a study of chemoradiotherapy in HPV16-positive cancers (dated by TCRdb to between 2021 and 2022). Library prep was done by the immunoSEQ multiplex PCR assay. TCRdb re-hosts the immuneACCESS table, in-frame sequences only. Its copies lack some clones; in the studies checked, an unresolved V gene accounts for under half of them, and the cause for the rest is not known. In this sample the table shows tens of thousands of clones, around 86% of which occur a single time. The ten largest make up 2.1% of the sample. The sample in question was blood, obtained from a patient who underwent chemoradiotherapy. The receptors stem from a human donor with HPV-associated anogenital cancer.

The gene calls are TRBV7-2 and TRBJ1-1; D is uncertain. The CDR3 has 15 amino acids. Germline V gene data show CDR1 as SGHTA and CDR2 as FQGNSA. The V gene lost 1 base and the J gene lost 4 bases, with 13 bases spanning the gap. CDR3 loop: CASSLVNGPSTEAFF. CDR3 nucleotide sequence: TGTGCCAGCAGCTTAGTGAACGGGCCCAGCACTGAAGCTTTCTTT.

V and J are TRBV5-8 and TRBJ1-1; D unresolved. The CDR3 loop spans 13 amino acids. Germline V CDR1 and CDR2: SGHTS, YDEGEE. Trimming left V 4 bases short and J 3 bases short, with 10 bases between. In nucleotides, the CDR3 is TGTGCCAGCAGCACTGGACCGTACACTGAAGCTTTCTTT. Translation: CASSTGPYTEAFF.

The chain joins TRBV6-1 to TRBJ2-7; 8 positions match TRBD1. V gave up 6 bases and J gave up 7 bases; unmatched junction bases: 8. This CDR3 has 13 residues. CDR1 and CDR2 from the germline V gene are MNHNS and SASEGT. The CDR3 is CASRFPGGFEQYF. The CDR3 coding sequence is TGTGCCAGCAGGTTCCCAGGGGGCTTTGAGCAGTACTTC.

This chain uses TRBV7-2 with TRBJ1-4, with D maybe TRBD1 (5 bases). Germline loops: CDR1 SGHTA, CDR2 FQGNSA. The ends were cut back, 5 bases at V and 0 bases at J, with 13 bases in the middle. CDR3 length: 16 residues. The chain's CDR3 is CASSGGGFATNEKLFF. Here the CDR3 DNA reads TGTGCCAGCAGCGGCGGGGGTTTCGCAACTAATGAAAAACTGTTTTTT.

In this sample, this clone turned up once. The gene calls are TRBV2 and TRBJ2-7; weak D call: TRBD1 (5 bases). Germline V gene data show CDR1 as SNHLY and CDR2 as FYNNEI. Deletions cut 9 bases from V and 2 bases from J, with 14 bases between. This CDR3 is 13 amino acids long. CDR3 DNA sequence: TGTGCCAGTCAGGCAGGGTCTACCTACGAGCAGTACTTC. It is translated as CASQAGSTYEQYF.

The rearrangement uses TRBV5-8 and TRBJ1-2; 11 bases align to TRBD1. The CDR3 totals 16 residues. V dropped 0 bases and J dropped 6; count of bases not matched to a gene: 7. Germline V gene lookup returns CDR1 SGHTS and CDR2 YDEGEE. The CDR3 DNA reads as TGTGCCAGCAGCTTGGGGACAGGGGGCGCAGTACATGGCTACACCTTC. It specifies CASSLGTGGAVHGYTF.

The V call is TRBV7-8, the J call TRBJ2-7; tentative D call: TRBD2 (5 bases). The CDR3 is 14 residues long. Germline loops: CDR1 SGHVS, CDR2 FQNEAQ. Between the trimmed V and J ends, which lost 5 bases and 7 bases, there was a span of 18 bases. The CDR3 DNA is TGTGCCAGCAGCCCGACCTCTAGCCAAAATGAGCAGTACTTC. Encoded protein: CASSPTSSQNEQYF.

The chain carries TRBV5-1 and TRBJ2-3; 8 bases are a match to TRBD1. This CDR3 is built from 15 residues. Germline V gene sequence: CDR1 SGHRS, CDR2 YFSETQ. Trimming at V came to 4 bases and at J to 0 bases, leaving 4 bases not matched to a gene. In DNA, the CDR3 is TGCGCCAGCAGCCTGCAGGGGGCGAGCACAGATACGCAGTATTTT. Its translation is CASSLQGASTDTQYF. The complete variable domain, with remaining parts taken from reference TRBV5-1 and TRBJ2-3, reads KAGVTQTPRYLIKTRGQQVTLSCSPISGHRSVSWYQQTPGQGLQFLFEYFSETQRNKGNFPGRFSGRQFSNSRSEMNVSTLELGDSALYLCASSLQGASTDTQYFGPGTRLTVL.

The chain is built from TRBV4-1 and TRBJ2-6; D is unresolved. Trimming left V 0 bases short and J 3 bases short, with 15 bases between. Germline-derived CDR1 and CDR2 are MGHRA and YSYEKL. The CDR3 is 18 residues long. This chain's CDR3 is CASSQDPRLDRGANVLTF. In DNA, the CDR3 is TGCGCCAGCAGCCAAGATCCGCGTCTGGATCGTGGGGCCAACGTCCTGACTTTC.

V is TRBV18 and J is TRBJ2-5; a weak D match, TRBD1 (6 bases). Trimming took 3 bases from V and 1 from J, leaving 9 bases between them. The CDR3 length is 14 residues. Germline loops: CDR1 KGHSH, CDR2 LQKENI. The CDR3 region has the DNA TGTGCCAGCTCACCCGCGGACAGCCAAGAGACCCAGTACTTC. This codes for CASSPADSQETQYF. The entire variable domain, with the rest obtained from reference TRBV18 and TRBJ2-5, is as follows: NAGVMQNPRHLVRRRGQEARLRCSPMKGHSHVYWYRQLPEEGLKFMVYLQKENIIDESGMPKERFSAEFPKEGPSILRIQQVVRGDSAAYFCASSPADSQETQYFGPGTRLLVL.

The chain links TRBV4-3 to TRBJ2-7, with D maybe TRBD2 (5 bases). Trimming stripped 0 bases from V and 4 bases from J, with 22 bases between. The CDR3 runs 18 residues. Germline V gene lookup returns CDR1 LGHNA and CDR2 YSLEER. CDR3 in DNA: TGCGCCAGCAGCCAAGAAGCGGTTAGTCGTGGTTTATCGTACGAGCAGTACTTC. Its protein product is CASSQEAVSRGLSYEQYF.

The chain links TRBV27 to TRBJ2-7; 7 nucleotides agree with TRBD2. Per germline, CDR1 MNHEY and CDR2 SMNVEV (reference sequence). The CDR3 is 13 amino acids. Unmatched junction bases numbered 9, after V lost 11 bases and J lost 2 bases. CDR3 amino acids: CASGGLPTYEQYF. The CDR3 region has the DNA TGTGCCTCCGGGGGACTACCAACCTACGAGCAGTACTTC.

The V and J genes are TRBV28 and TRBJ1-6; D is unresolved. The ends were cut back, 3 bases at V and 9 bases at J, with 6 bases in the middle. The length of the CDR3 is 12 residues. Looked up from germline, CDR1 is MDHEN and CDR2 is SYDVKM. The CDR3 here is CASSLQVSPLHF. Written as DNA, the CDR3 is TGTGCCAGCAGTTTGCAGGTTTCACCCCTCCACTTT.

The chain employs TRBV7-2 and TRBJ2-1; possible D gene TRBD2, 5 bases. Between the trimmed V and J ends, which lost 5 bases and 7 bases, there was a span of 12 bases. The CDR3 contains 13 residues. Germline CDR1 and CDR2: SGHTA and FQGNSA. CDR3 DNA: TGTGCCAGCAGCGCCGAGCGGAGGAATGAGCAGTTCTTC. Translation gives CASSAERRNEQFF.

The table lists this clone with a count of one. This chain links TRBV9 with TRBJ1-4, with 8 bases lining up with TRBD1. The V and J ends lost 4 bases and 8 bases, in that order; junction bases with no gene match: 10. This CDR3 comprises 15 residues. The germline V gene encodes CDR1 SGDLS and CDR2 YYNGEE. CDR3 loop: CASSTRTGTSEKLFF. CDR3 coding DNA: TGTGCCAGCAGCACTAGGACAGGGACGTCGGAAAAACTGTTTTTT.

The genes are TRBV7-9 and TRBJ2-3; 11 nucleotides align to TRBD2. The CDR3 sequence is 14 residues long. Germline assignment: CDR1 SEHNR and CDR2 FQNEAQ (reference sequence). V gave up 4 bases and J gave up 6 bases; unmatched junction bases: 3. CDR3 nucleotides: TGTGCCAGCAGCTCGATAGCGGGGGGGGATACGCAGTATTTT. It codes for CASSSIAGGDTQYF.

This sequence joins TRBV6-1 and TRBJ2-7; TRBD1 agrees at 8 bases. J was trimmed by 6 bases and V by 10 bases; bases with no gene match: 8. There are 12 residues in the CDR3. Germline CDR1 MNHNS, CDR2 SASEGT. The CDR3 loop is CAIGQGLREQYF. DNA for the CDR3: TGTGCCATCGGACAGGGTCTCCGCGAGCAGTACTTC.

The V and J genes are TRBV5-1 and TRBJ2-2, with D tentatively TRBD2 (6 bases). Trimming cost V 5 bases and J 0 bases, with 8 bases left between them. CDR1 and CDR2 (germline): SGHRS, YFSETQ. The CDR3 spans 14 residues. CDR3 amino acids: CASSSGANTGELFF. The CDR3 DNA follows: TGCGCCAGCAGTAGCGGCGCGAACACCGGGGAGCTGTTTTTT.

The chain joins TRBV28 to TRBJ2-7; D is ambiguous. The CDR3 covers 13 residues. Trimming removed 3 bases from V and 2 bases from J, with 8 bases in between. The V gene's germline CDR1 is MDHEN and CDR2 SYDVKM. The CDR3 loop reads CASSLGTPYEQYF. DNA for the CDR3: TGTGCCAGCAGTTTGGGTACCCCCTACGAGCAGTACTTC.

The chain carries TRBV7-9 and TRBJ1-2; D is possibly TRBD1 (5 bases). Germline V CDR1 and CDR2: SEHNR, FQNEAQ (reference sequence). V was shortened by 3 bases and J by 4 bases, with 15 bases between the two germline ends. The CDR3 contains 15 residues. Here the CDR3 reads CASSLGGAGLYGYTF. DNA of the CDR3: TGTGCCAGCAGCTTGGGAGGCGCAGGGCTCTATGGCTACACCTTC.

This rearrangement joins TRBV11-2 to TRBJ1-4; D is unresolved. Trimming took 1 base from V and 4 from J, leaving 10 bases between them. The V gene's germline CDR1 is SGHAT and CDR2 FQNNGV. This CDR3 has 15 amino acids. The CDR3 nucleotides are TGTGCCAGCAGCTTAGCCCGGGGTAGTAATGAAAAACTGTTTTTT. This codes for CASSLARGSNEKLFF.

This chain joins TRBV5-6 and TRBJ1-4; D remains ambiguous. Trimming pared 0 bases from V and 8 bases from J, leaving 23 bases between. CDR3 length equals 18 residues. Germline V gene lookup returns CDR1 SGHDT and CDR2 YYEEEE. The CDR3 protein is CASSLGREVPGSGEKLFF. The CDR3 DNA follows: TGTGCCAGCAGCTTGGGACGGGAGGTCCCTGGGAGTGGGGAAAAACTGTTTTTT. Filled out from reference TRBV5-6 and TRBJ1-4, the complete variable domain reads DAGVTQSPTHLIKTRGQQVTLRCSPKSGHDTVSWYQQALGQGPQFIFQYYEEEERQRGNFPDRFSGHQFPNYSSELNVNALLLGDSALYLCASSLGREVPGSGEKLFFGSGTQLSVL.

The chain couples TRBV19 to TRBJ2-7; TRBD1 agrees at 8 bases. The V and J ends lost 6 bases and 2 bases, in that order; junction bases with no gene match: 9. The CDR3 runs to 15 residues. CDR1 is LNHDA, CDR2 SQIVND, per germline (reference sequence). CDR3 bases: TGTGCCAGTAGCTTAAAACGGACAGGGCCCTACGAGCAGTACTTC. Protein sequence: CASSLKRTGPYEQYF. Together with reference TRBV19 and TRBJ2-7, the CDR3 gives the full variable domain: DGGITQSPKYLFRKEGQNVTLSCEQNLNHDAMYWYRQDPGQGLRLIYYSQIVNDFQKGDIAEGYSVSREKKESFPLTVTSAQKNPTAFYLCASSLKRTGPYEQYFGPGTRLTVT.

This clone was counted a single time. The V gene is TRBV7-9, the J gene TRBJ2-5, with 12 positions matching TRBD2. Germline V CDR1 and CDR2: SEHNR, FQNEAQ (reference sequence). Unmatched junction bases numbered 2, after V lost 1 base and J lost 5 bases. The CDR3 covers 15 residues. CDR3 residues: CASSLGGLAGETQYF. CDR3 DNA: TGTGCCAGCAGCTTAGGAGGACTAGCGGGGGAGACCCAGTACTTC.

This chain links TRBV11-3 with TRBJ2-5; TRBD1 is a possible D gene (6 bases). The germline gives CDR1 SGHNT, CDR2 YENEEA. With 0 bases removed from V and 1 base from J, the gap between germline ends came to 9 bases. This CDR3 has 15 amino acids. Here the CDR3 DNA reads TGTGCCAGCAGCTTAGATGGACAGAGCCAAGAGACCCAGTACTTC. It is translated as CASSLDGQSQETQYF.

This clone showed up just a few times. This chain links TRBV2 with TRBJ1-5; 7 bases align to TRBD1. This CDR3 has 14 amino acids. With 4 bases clipped from V and 9 bases from J, the junction kept 9 bases outside the gene matches. The germline CDR1 and CDR2 sequences are SNHLY and FYNNEI. The DNA of the CDR3 is TGTGCCAGCAGTGGGAGACAGGGCGATGCGCCCCAGCATTTT. This encodes CASSGRQGDAPQHF.

V is TRBV29-1 and J is TRBJ1-1; TRBD1 matches 9 bases. The CDR3 has 14 amino acids. V gave up 5 bases and J gave up 4 bases; unmatched junction bases: 8. The germline gives CDR1 SQVTM, CDR2 ANQGSEA. The CDR3 region has the DNA TGCAGCGTTTCTACAGGGGGCGCGGGCACTGAAGCTTTCTTT. This translates into CSVSTGGAGTEAFF.

The chain is built from TRBV7-9 and TRBJ1-3; D is unresolved. Germline CDR1 reads SEHNR; CDR2 reads FQNEAQ (reference sequence). The CDR3 loop spans 15 amino acids. V shed 3 bases and J shed 0 bases, with 9 bases lying between them. CDR3 protein: CASSFDGSSGNTIYF. The CDR3 nucleotides read TGTGCCAGCAGCTTTGACGGGAGCTCTGGAAACACCATATATTTT.